The rows below give T cell receptor beta chains drawn from one sample of a study of blood T cell repertoires in COVID-19. The table came from immunoSEQ multiplex PCR; TCRdb's copy has only in-frame clones and leaves some out. The profile shows about 220,000 clones, about 90% of them singletons. The sample was PBMCs or T cells enriched from blood (not recorded which). All receptors come from a woman between 50 and 59 years old with acute COVID-19. Each CDR3 is given with its conserved first and last residue. A D gene is named only where the DNA matches it firmly. Only some rows state a clone size, as once, few, many or a class for expanded clones.

J gene	V gene	clone size	D gene	CDR3 DNA	CDR3 protein
TRBJ2-3	TRBV7-3	-	-	TGTGCCAGCAGCTTGCCCAGCGGGAGCACAGATACGCAGTATTTT	CASSLPSGSTDTQYF
TRBJ1-6	TRBV6-5	few	-	TGTGCCAGCAGTTACGACAGAATGCGGGGGAATTCACCCCTCCACTTT	CASSYDRMRGNSPLHF
TRBJ2-3	TRBV29-1	-	TRBD2	TGCAGCGTTCGGGGACTAGCGGGATGGAAGGGGGATACGCAGTATTTT	CSVRGLAGWKGDTQYF
TRBJ1-3	TRBV14	-	-	TGTGCCAGCAGCGTCTACGGACAATCTGGAAACACCATATATTTT	CASSVYGQSGNTIYF
TRBJ1-1	TRBV28	-	-	TGTGCCAGCAGTTTGAGGAACACTGAAGCTTTCTTT	CASSLRNTEAFF
TRBJ1-5	TRBV18	-	TRBD1	TGTGCCAGCTCACCGACAGGGGTTGGCAATCAGCCCCAGCATTTT	CASSPTGVGNQPQHF
TRBJ1-3	TRBV28	-	-	TGTGCCAGCAGTTTACTACCAGCCGGGATGGCGAGTGGAAACACCATATATTTT	CASSLLPAGMASGNTIYF
TRBJ2-1	TRBV3-1/TRBV3-2	-	-	TGTGCCAGCAGCCAGGACTACCCCCTAAGCTCCTACAATGAGCAGTTCTTC	CASSQDYPLSSYNEQFF
TRBJ2-2	TRBV29-1	-	TRBD1	TGCAGCGGGCGGCGGGGACAGGTTAACACCGGGGAGCTGTTTTTT	CSGRRGQVNTGELFF
TRBJ2-3	TRBV7-7	-	-	TGTGCTAGCAGCCAAACAGGCGCAGATACGCAGTATTTT	CASSQTGADTQYF
TRBJ2-1	TRBV9	-	-	TGTGCCAGCACAGACAGCTCCTACAATGAGCAGTTCTTC	CASTDSSYNEQFF
TRBJ2-1	TRBV11-2	-	TRBD2	TGTGCCAGCAGCTTTGGACTAGCGGGAGGCAATGAGCAGTTCTTC	CASSFGLAGGNEQFF
TRBJ2-7	TRBV5-1	-	-	TGCGCCAGCAGCTTGTGGGAGGGGGGTTACGAGCAGTACTTC	CASSLWEGGYEQYF
TRBJ1-1	TRBV3-1/TRBV3-2	-	TRBD1	TGTGCCAGCAGCCCTACGGACAGGCTCGAGTGTTGGACTGAAGCTTTCTTT	CASSPTDRLECWTEAFF
TRBJ1-4	TRBV27	-	-	TGTGCCAGCAGTCCGCGGTCTGCAACTAATGAAAAACTGTTTTTT	CASSPRSATNEKLFF
TRBJ1-3	TRBV4-2	-	-	TGTGCCAGCAGCCATCCCGGGGAGGGAAACACCATATATTTT	CASSHPGEGNTIYF
TRBJ2-2	TRBV6-5	-	-	TGTGCCAGCAGTTACTCCCCTGACAGAGCCGGGGAGCTGTTTTTT	CASSYSPDRAGELFF
TRBJ1-4	TRBV2	-	-	TGTGCCAGCAGGGAGGCCTGGAGCTTAGAAATAGAAAAACTGTTTTTT	CASREAWSLEIEKLFF
TRBJ1-2	TRBV6-5	-	TRBD1	TGTGCCAGCAGAGTGGACAGGGGAAACTATGGCTACACCTTC	CASRVDRGNYGYTF
TRBJ2-1	TRBV29-1	-	TRBD1	TGCAGCGTCGACAGGGGCTACAGAATGGGGTCCTACAATGAGCAGTTCTTC	CSVDRGYRMGSYNEQFF
TRBJ1-1	TRBV29-1	-	-	TGCAGCGTTGAGGTCGGAGGAACCTCTGAAGCTTTCTTT	CSVEVGGTSEAFF
TRBJ2-7	TRBV29-1	-	TRBD2	TGCAGCGTGGGAGCGGGAGATCACTACGAGCAGTACTTC	CSVGAGDHYEQYF
TRBJ1-6	TRBV9	once	-	TGTGCCAGCAGCAGCGCGGGGAGGGGGGAGAATTCACCCCTCCACTTT	CASSSAGRGENSPLHF
TRBJ2-2	TRBV7-3	-	-	TGTGCCAGCAGCTCGATAGCGGTTAACACCGGGGAGCTGTTTTTT	CASSSIAVNTGELFF
TRBJ1-2	TRBV15	-	-	TGTGCCACCAGCAAACACGACGGGGGGAACTATGGCTACACCTTC	CATSKHDGGNYGYTF
TRBJ2-7	TRBV28	-	TRBD1	TGTGCCAGCACCACCGGGACAGGGGACCCCTACGAGCAGTACTTC	CASTTGTGDPYEQYF
TRBJ2-3	TRBV9	-	-	TGTGCCAGCAGCGCTGAGCCAGATACGCAGTATTTT	CASSAEPDTQYF
TRBJ1-1	TRBV5-8	-	-	TGTGCCAGCAGCTTGGGCAGGTCTTCTAACACTGAAGCTTTCTTT	CASSLGRSSNTEAFF
TRBJ2-3	TRBV7-3	-	TRBD2	TGTGCCAGCAGCTTAGCTAGCGGGAGGCCAGATACGCAGTATTTT	CASSLASGRPDTQYF
TRBJ2-7	TRBV30	once	-	TGTGCCTGGAGTGCCGGGAATTTGGGCGAGCAGTACTTC	CAWSAGNLGEQYF
TRBJ2-7	TRBV30	-	TRBD2	TGTGCCTGGAGTGTGGGTAGCGGGAGTTATGAGCAGTACTTC	CAWSVGSGSYEQYF
TRBJ2-1	TRBV6-4	-	-	TGTGCCAGCAGTGACTCAGGACAGCTTTACAATGAGCAGTTCTTC	CASSDSGQLYNEQFF
TRBJ2-5	TRBV21-1	-	-	TGTGCCAGCAGCAAAGTCCGGGAAAAAGGCAGGGGGCGCCAAGAGACCCAGTACTTC	CASSKVREKGRGRQETQYF
TRBJ1-3	TRBV27	-	TRBD1	TGTGCCAGCAGCCCAGGGGGCTCTGGAAACACCATATATTTT	CASSPGGSGNTIYF
TRBJ2-7	TRBV28	-	TRBD1	TGTGCCAGCAGTCCGAGGGACAGCCCCTACGAGCAGTACTTC	CASSPRDSPYEQYF
TRBJ1-2	TRBV7-2	-	-	TGTGCCAGCAGACCCAGTGGGAGGGGTAACTATGGCTACACCTTC	CASRPSGRGNYGYTF
TRBJ1-1	TRBV2	-	-	TGTGCCAGCAGCCTGCCAGGCCTCACTGAAGCTTTCTTT	CASSLPGLTEAFF
TRBJ2-7	TRBV2	-	TRBD2	TGTGCCAGCAGTGACCGGACTAGCGGGAGCGGCGAGCAGTACTTC	CASSDRTSGSGEQYF
TRBJ2-2	TRBV18	once	TRBD2	TGTGCCAGCTCACCACAGGTGTTATGGACTAGCGGGAGAGAGTTGCCCGGGGAGCTGTTTTTT	CASSPQVLWTSGRELPGELFF
TRBJ1-5	TRBV27	-	TRBD1	TGTGCCAGCATTTGTCGGACAGGGACCATCGGGGGCAATCAGCCCCAGCATTTT	CASICRTGTIGGNQPQHF
TRBJ2-3	TRBV20-1	once	TRBD2	TGCAGTGCTAGTCCCGCTAGCGGGGCCGGGGACACAGATACGCAGTATTTT	CSASPASGAGDTDTQYF
TRBJ2-5	TRBV6-1	-	-	TGTGCCAGCAGTGAATTGGCAGGCTCTGTAGAGACCCAGTACTTC	CASSELAGSVETQYF
TRBJ2-1	TRBV20-1	-	-	TGCAGTGCTAGTGAGGAGAACAATGAGCAGTTCTTC	CSASEENNEQFF
TRBJ2-3	TRBV28	-	-	TGTGCCAGCAGTTTTCGTCTGAGCGATACGCAGTATTTT	CASSFRLSDTQYF
TRBJ2-3	TRBV7-8	-	TRBD2	TGTGCCAGCAGCTGGCGGACTAGCGGGACTCGTGCAGATACGCAGTATTTT	CASSWRTSGTRADTQYF
TRBJ2-1	TRBV27	-	TRBD2	TGTGCCAGCAGTACCCTGGTGCGGGAGGCCAGGAATGAGCAGTTCTTC	CASSTLVREARNEQFF
TRBJ1-6	TRBV20-1	-	-	TGCAGTGCGCGGGATAATTCACCCCTCCACTTT	CSARDNSPLHF
TRBJ2-7	TRBV19	-	TRBD1	TGTGCCAGTAGTATGTGGGCTCCGGGACAGACCTACGAGCAGTACTTC	CASSMWAPGQTYEQYF
TRBJ2-7	TRBV5-1	-	-	TGCGCCAGCAGCTTGGGAAGCGTCTACGAGCAGTACTTC	CASSLGSVYEQYF